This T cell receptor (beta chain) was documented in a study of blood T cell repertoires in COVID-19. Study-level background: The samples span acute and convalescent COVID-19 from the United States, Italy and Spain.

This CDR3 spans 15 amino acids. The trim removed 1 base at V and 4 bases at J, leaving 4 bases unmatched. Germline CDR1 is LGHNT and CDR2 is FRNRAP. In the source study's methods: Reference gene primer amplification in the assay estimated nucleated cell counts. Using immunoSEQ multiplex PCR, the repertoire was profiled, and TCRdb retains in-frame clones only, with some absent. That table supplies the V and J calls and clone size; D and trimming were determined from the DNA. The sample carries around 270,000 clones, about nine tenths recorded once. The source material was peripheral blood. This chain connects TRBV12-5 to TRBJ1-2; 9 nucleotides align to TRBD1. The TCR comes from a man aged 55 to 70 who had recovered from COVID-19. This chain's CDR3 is CASGLETGGPYGYTF. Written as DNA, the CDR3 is TGTGCTAGTGGTTTGGAAACAGGGGGCCCCTATGGCTACACCTTC.